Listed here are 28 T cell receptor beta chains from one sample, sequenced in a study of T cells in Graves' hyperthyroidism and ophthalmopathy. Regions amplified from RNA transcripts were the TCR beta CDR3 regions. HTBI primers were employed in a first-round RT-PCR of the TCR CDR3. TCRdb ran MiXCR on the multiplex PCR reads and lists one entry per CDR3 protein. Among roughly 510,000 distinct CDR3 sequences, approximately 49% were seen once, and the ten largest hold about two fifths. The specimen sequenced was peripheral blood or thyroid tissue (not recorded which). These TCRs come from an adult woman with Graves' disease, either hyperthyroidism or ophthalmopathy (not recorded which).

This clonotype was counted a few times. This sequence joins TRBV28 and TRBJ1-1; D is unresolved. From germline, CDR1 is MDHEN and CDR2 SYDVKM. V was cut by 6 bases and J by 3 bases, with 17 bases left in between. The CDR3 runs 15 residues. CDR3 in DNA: TGTGCCAGCAGCTCAGACACTTGGGGTGACACTGAAGCTTTCTTT. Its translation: CASSSDTWGDTEAFF.

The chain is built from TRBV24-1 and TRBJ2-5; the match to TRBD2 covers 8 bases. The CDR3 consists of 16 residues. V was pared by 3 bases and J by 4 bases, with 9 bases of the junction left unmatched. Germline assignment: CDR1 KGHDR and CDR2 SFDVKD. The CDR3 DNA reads TGTGCCACCAGTGATCGCGCGGGAGGAAGAGGAGAGACCCAGTACTTC. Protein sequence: CATSDRAGGRGETQYF.

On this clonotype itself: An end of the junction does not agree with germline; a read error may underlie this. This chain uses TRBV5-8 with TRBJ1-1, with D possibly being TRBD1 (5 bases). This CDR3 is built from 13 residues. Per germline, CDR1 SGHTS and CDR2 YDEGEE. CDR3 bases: TGTGCCAGCCTACCGGGACTCAGCACTGAAGCTTCCTTT. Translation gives CASLPGLSTEASF.

The CDR3 loop reads CAISDRGPPEKLFF. The DNA for the CDR3 is TGTGCCATCAGTGACAGGGGGCCCCCTGAAAAACTGTTTTTT. The genes are TRBV10-3 and TRBJ1-4; 8 bases are shared with TRBD1. CDR3 length: 14 amino acids. Germline values: CDR1 ENHRY, CDR2 SYGVKD. V trimming: 3 bases; J trimming: 7 bases; junction bases outside the gene matches: 4.

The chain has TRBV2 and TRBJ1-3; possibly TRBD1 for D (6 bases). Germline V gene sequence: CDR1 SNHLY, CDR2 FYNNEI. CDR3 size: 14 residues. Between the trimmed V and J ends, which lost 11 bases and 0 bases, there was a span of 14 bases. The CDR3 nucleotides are TGTGCCGTGACAGGCTCATCCTCTGGAAACACCATATATTTT. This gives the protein CAVTGSSSGNTIYF.

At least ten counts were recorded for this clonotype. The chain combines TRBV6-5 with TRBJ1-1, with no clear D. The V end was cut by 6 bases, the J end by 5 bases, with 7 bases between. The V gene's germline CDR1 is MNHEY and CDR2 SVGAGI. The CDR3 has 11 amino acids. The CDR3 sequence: CASREDTEAFF. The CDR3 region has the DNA TGTGCCAGCAGGGAGGATACTGAAGCTTTCTTT.

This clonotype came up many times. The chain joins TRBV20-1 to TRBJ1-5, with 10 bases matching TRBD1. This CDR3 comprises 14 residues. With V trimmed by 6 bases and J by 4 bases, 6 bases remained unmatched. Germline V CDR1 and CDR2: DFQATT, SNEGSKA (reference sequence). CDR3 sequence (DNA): TGCAGTGCCCCCGGGACAGGGGAGAATCAGCCCCAGCATTTT. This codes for CSAPGTGENQPQHF.

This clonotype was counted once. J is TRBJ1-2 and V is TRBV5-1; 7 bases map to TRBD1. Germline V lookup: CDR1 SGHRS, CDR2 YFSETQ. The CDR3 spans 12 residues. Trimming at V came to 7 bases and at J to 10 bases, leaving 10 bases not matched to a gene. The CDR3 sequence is CASGLRGQAYTF. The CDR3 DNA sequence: TGCGCCAGCGGGTTGAGAGGACAGGCCTACACCTTC. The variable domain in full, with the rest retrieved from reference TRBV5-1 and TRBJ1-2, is KAGVTQTPRYLIKTRGQQVTLSCSPISGHRSVSWYQQTPGQGLQFLFEYFSETQRNKGNFPGRFSGRQFSNSRSEMNVSTLELGDSALYLCASGLRGQAYTFGSGTRLTVV.

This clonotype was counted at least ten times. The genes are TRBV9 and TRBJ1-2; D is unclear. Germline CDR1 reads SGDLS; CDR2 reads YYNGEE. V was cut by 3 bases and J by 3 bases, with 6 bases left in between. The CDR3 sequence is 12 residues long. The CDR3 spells CASSEDDYGYTF. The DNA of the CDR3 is TGTGCCAGCAGCGAGGACGACTATGGCTACACCTTC.

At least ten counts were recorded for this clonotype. The CDR3 coding sequence is TGTGCCAGCAGTGAAGGGGCAGGGGGCCTCTATGGCTACACCTTC. Protein sequence: CASSEGAGGLYGYTF. The chain has TRBV2 and TRBJ1-2, with 8 bases that match TRBD1. The CDR3 runs 15 residues. CDR1 is SNHLY, CDR2 FYNNEI, per germline. Trimming cost V 1 base and J 4 bases; bases outside gene matches: 5.

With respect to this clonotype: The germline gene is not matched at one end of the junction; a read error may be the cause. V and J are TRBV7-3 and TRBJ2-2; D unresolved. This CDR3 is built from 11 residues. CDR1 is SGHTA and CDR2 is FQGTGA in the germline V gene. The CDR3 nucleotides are TGTGCCGGCAGCTCTACCGGGGAGCTGTTTTTT. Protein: CAGSSTGELFF.

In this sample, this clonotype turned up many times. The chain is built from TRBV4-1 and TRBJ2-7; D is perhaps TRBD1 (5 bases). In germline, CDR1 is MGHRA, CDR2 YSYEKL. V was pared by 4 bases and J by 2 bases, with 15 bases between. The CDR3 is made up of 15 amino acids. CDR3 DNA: TGCGCCAGCAGCCCAACACCAGGGTTGCCCTACGAGCAGTACTTC. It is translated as CASSPTPGLPYEQYF.

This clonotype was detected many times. As DNA, the CDR3 is TGTGCCACCAGCAGACAGGTTACCTACGAGCAGTACTTC. Translation: CATSRQVTYEQYF. The chain joins TRBV15 to TRBJ2-7; D ambiguous. Between the trimmed V and J ends, which lost 2 bases and 2 bases, there was a span of 7 bases. CDR1 is LNHNV, CDR2 YYDKDF, per germline (reference sequence). The CDR3 covers 13 residues. The full variable domain, its missing parts supplied by reference TRBV15 and TRBJ2-7, is DAMVIQNPRYQVTQFGKPVTLSCSQTLNHNVMYWYQQKSSQAPKLLFHYYDKDFNNEADTPDNFQSRRPNTSFCFLDIRSPGLGDTAMYLCATSRQVTYEQYFGPGTRLTVT.

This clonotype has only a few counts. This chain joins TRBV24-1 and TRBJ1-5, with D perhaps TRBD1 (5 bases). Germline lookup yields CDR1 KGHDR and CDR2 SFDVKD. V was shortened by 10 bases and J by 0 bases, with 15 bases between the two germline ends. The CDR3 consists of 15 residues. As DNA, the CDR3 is TGTGCCACTTCTTCTTGGGGGAATAGCAATCAGCCCCAGCATTTT. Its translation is CATSSWGNSNQPQHF.

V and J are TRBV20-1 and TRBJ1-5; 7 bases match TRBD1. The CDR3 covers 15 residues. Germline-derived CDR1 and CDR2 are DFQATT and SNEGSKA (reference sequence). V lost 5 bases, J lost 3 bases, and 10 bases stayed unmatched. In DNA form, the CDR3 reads TGCAGTGCTTATACCCGGGACAGTAACAATCAGCCCCAGCATTTT. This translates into CSAYTRDSNNQPQHF.

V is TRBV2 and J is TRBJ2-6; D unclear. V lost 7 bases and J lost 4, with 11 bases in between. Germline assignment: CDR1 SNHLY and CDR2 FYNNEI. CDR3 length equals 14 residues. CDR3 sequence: CASTRTRGANVLTF. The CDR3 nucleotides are TGTGCCAGCACCCGGACCAGGGGGGCCAACGTCCTGACTTTC.

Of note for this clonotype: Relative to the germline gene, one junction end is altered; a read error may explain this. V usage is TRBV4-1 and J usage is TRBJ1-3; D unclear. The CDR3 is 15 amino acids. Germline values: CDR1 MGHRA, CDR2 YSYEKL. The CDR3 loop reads CASSQDHSSGNTIYF. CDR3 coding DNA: TGTGCCAGCAGCCAAGATCACAGCTCTGGAAACACCATATATTTT.

CDR3 residues: CASSFPASSAGAGSYEQYF. The CDR3 DNA reads as TGTGCCAGCAGTTTCCCCGCCAGCTCGGCGGGAGCGGGATCCTACGAGCAGTACTTC. The chain employs TRBV28 and TRBJ2-7; 7 bases fit TRBD2. From germline, CDR1 is MDHEN and CDR2 SYDVKM. The CDR3 has 19 residues. V lost 3 bases, J lost 1 base, and 18 bases stayed unmatched. Filled out from reference TRBV28 and TRBJ2-7, the complete variable domain reads DVKVTQSSRYLVKRTGEKVFLECVQDMDHENMFWYRQDPGLGLRLIYFSYDVKMKEKGDIPEGYSVSREKKERFSLILESASTNQTSMYLCASSFPASSAGAGSYEQYFGPGTRLTVT.

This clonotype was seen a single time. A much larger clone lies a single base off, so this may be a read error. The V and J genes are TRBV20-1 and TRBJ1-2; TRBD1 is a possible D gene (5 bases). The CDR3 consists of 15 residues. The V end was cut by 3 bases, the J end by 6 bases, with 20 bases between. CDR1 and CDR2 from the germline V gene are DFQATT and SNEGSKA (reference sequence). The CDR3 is CSARPDTSGDDGYTF. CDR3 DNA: TGCAGTGCTAGGCCGGACACTTCCGGGGACGATGGCTACACCTTC.

This CDR3 is CATSDRLDGEQYF. CDR3 bases: TGTGCCACCAGTGACCGACTGGACGGCGAGCAGTACTTC. The chain is built from TRBV24-1 and TRBJ2-7, with D hard to call. This CDR3 comprises 13 residues. V lost 4 bases and J lost 6, with 12 bases in between. CDR1 is KGHDR, CDR2 SFDVKD, per germline.

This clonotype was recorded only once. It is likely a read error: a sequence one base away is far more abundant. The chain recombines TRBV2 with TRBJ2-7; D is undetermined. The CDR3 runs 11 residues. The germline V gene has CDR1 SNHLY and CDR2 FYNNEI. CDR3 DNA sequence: TGTGCCGGCAGTGGATCCTACGAGCAGTACTTC. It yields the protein CAGSGSYEQYF.

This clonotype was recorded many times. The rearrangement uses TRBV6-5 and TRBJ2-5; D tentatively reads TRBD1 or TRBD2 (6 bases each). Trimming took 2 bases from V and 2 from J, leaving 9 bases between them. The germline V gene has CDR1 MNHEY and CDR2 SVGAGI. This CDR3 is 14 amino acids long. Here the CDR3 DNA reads TGTGCCAGCAGTTACGGGGGGCGGCAAGAGACCCAGTACTTC. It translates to CASSYGGRQETQYF.

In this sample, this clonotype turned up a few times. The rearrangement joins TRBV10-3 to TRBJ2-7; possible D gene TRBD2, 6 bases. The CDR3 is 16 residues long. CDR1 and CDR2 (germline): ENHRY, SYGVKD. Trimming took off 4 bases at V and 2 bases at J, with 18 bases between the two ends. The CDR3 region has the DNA TGTGCCATCAGTGGCGGGGCTGGTGGGGGTACCTACGAGCAGTACTTC. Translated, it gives CAISGGAGGGTYEQYF.

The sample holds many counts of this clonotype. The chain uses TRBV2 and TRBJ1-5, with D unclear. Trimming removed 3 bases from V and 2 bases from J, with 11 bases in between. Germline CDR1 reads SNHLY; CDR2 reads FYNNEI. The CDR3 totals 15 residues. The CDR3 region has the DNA TGTGCCAGCAGTGAGGGTAACCTGGGCAATCAGCCCCAGCATTTT. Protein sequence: CASSEGNLGNQPQHF.

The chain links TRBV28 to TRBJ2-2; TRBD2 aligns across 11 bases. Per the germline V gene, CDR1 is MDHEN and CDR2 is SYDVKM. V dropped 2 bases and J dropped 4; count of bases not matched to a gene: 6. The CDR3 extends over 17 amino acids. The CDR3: CASSLGTSGATTGELFF. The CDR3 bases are TGTGCCAGCAGTTTAGGGACTAGCGGAGCGACCACCGGGGAGCTGTTTTTT.

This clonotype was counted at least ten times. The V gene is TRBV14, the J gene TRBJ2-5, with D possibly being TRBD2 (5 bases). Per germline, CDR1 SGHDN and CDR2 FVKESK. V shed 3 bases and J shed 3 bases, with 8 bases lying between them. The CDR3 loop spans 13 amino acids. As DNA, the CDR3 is TGTGCCAGCAGCCAGGGGAGCAAAGAGACCCAGTACTTC. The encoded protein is CASSQGSKETQYF.

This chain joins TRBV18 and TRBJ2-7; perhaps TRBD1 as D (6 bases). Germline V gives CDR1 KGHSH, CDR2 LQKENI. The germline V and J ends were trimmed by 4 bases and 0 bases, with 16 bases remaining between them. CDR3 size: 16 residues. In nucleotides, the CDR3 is TGTGCCAGCTCACAACAACAGGGTTCTAGCTCCTACGAGCAGTACTTC. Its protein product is CASSQQQGSSSYEQYF.

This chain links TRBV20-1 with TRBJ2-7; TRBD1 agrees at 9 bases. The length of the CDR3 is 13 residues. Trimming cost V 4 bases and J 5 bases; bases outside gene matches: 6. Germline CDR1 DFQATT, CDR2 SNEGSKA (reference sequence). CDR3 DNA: TGCAGTGCTACCCGGACAGGGGTTGACGAGCAGTACTTC. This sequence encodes CSATRTGVDEQYF.